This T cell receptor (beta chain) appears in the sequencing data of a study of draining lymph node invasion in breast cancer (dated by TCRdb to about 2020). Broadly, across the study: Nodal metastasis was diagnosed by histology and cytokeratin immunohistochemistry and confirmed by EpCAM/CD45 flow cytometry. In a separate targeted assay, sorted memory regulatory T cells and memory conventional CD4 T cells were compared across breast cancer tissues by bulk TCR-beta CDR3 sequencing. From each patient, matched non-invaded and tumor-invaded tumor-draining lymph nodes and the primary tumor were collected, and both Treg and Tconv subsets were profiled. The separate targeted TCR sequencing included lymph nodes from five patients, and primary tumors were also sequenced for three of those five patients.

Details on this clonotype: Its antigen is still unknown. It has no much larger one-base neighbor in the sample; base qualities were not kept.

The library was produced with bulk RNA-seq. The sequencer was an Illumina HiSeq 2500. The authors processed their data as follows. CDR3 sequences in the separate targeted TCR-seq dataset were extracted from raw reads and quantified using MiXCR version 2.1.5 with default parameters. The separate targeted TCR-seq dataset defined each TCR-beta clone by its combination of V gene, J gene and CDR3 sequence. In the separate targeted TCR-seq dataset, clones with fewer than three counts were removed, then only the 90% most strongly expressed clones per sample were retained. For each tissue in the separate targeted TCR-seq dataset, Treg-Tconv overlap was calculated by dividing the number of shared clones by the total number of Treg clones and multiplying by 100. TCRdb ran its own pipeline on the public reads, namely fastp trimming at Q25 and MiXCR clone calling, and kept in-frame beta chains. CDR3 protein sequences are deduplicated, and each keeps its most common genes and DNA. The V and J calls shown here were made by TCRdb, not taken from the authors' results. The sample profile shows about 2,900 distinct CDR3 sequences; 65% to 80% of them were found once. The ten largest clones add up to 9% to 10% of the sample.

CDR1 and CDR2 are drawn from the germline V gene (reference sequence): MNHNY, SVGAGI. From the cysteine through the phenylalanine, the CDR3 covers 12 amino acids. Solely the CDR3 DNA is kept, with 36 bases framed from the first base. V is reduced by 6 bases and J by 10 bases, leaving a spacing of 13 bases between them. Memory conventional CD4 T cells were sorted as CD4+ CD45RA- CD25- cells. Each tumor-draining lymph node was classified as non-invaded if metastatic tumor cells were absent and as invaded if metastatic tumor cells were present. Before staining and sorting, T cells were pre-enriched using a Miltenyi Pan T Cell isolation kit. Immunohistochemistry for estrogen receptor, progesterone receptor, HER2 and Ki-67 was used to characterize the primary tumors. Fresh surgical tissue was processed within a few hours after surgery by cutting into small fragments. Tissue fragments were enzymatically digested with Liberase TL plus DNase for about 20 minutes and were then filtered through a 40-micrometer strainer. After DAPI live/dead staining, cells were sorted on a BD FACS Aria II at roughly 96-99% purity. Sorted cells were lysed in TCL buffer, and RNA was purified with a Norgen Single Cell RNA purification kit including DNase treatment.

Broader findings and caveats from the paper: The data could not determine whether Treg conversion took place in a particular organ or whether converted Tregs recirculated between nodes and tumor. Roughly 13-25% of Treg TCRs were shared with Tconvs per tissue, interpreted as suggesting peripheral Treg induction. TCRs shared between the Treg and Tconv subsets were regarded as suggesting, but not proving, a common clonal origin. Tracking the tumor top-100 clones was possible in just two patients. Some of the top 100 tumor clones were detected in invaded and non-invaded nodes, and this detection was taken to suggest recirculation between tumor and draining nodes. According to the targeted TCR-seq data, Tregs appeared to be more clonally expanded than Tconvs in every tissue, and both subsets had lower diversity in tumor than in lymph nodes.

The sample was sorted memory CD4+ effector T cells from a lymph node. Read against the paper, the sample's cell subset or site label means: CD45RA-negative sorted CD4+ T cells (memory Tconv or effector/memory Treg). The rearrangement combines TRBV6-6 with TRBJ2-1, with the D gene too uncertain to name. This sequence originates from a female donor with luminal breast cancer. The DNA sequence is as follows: TGTGCCAGCAGCCGCCCTTTGGAGGAGCAGTTCTTC. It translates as CASSRPLEEQFF.